Listed below are T cell receptor beta chains from one sample, sequenced in a study of Graves' ophthalmopathy and Graves' hyperthyroidism. TCRdb fed the multiplex PCR reads into MiXCR, producing one record per CDR3 protein. The sample records hundreds of thousands of distinct CDR3 sequences, 20% to 25% being singletons. The sequenced sample was peripheral blood. These receptor sequences come from a woman aged 18 to 35 with stable Graves' hyperthyroidism. Some clones in this sample may be carry-over from other donors' samples. CDR3s include the opening cysteine and the closing phenylalanine or tryptophan. A D gene is named only where the DNA matches it firmly. Only some rows state a clone size, as once, few, many or a class for expanded clones.

D,size,J,V,CDR3,DNA
-,many,TRBJ1-1,TRBV20-1,CSARKPGEASTEAFF,TGCAGTGCTAGAAAACCAGGGGAGGCGAGCACTGAAGCTTTCTTT
TRBD2,many,TRBJ2-5,TRBV7-8,CASSRGVAGVRGETQYF,TGTGCCAGCAGTCGAGGGGTAGCGGGAGTGAGAGGAGAGACCCAGTACTTC
-,few,TRBJ1-6,TRBV27,CASSLLRYNSPLHF,TGTGCCAGCAGTTTATTACGGTATAATTCACCCCTCCACTTT
TRBD1,many,TRBJ1-6,TRBV5-1,CASSPRDSYNSPLHF,TGCGCCAGCAGCCCTCGGGACAGTTATAATTCACCCCTCCACTTT
TRBD1,many,TRBJ2-2,TRBV12-3/TRBV12-4,CASRPGTGGSGELFF,TGTGCCAGCAGACCTGGGACAGGGGGCAGCGGGGAGCTGTTTTTT
-,many,TRBJ1-1,TRBV19,CASSMYRGGTEAFF,TGTGCCAGTAGTATGTATAGGGGTGGCACTGAAGCTTTCTTT
-,many,TRBJ2-5,TRBV5-1,CASSLHRLGYETQYF,TGCGCCAGCAGCCTCCATCGGTTGGGGTACGAGACCCAGTACTTC
TRBD1,many,TRBJ2-5,TRBV28,CASSVPGQQETQYF,TGTGCCAGCAGTGTTCCGGGACAGCAAGAGACCCAGTACTTC
-,-,TRBJ1-1,TRBV6-1,CASRRTSQGQAPEAFF,TGTGCCAGCAGGCGAACCAGTCAGGGGCAGGCCCCTGAAGCTTTCTTT
-,many,TRBJ1-5,TRBV6-2/TRBV6-3,CASLADSNQPQHF,TGTGCCAGCCTTGCAGATAGCAATCAGCCCCAGCATTTT
-,many,TRBJ1-1,TRBV5-1,CASSLVVGITEAFF,TGCGCCAGCAGCTTGGTGGTAGGGATCACTGAAGCTTTCTTT
-,-,TRBJ1-2,TRBV7-2,CASSPTAGNYGYTF,TGTGCCAGCAGCCCGACTGCGGGTAACTATGGCTACACCTTC
TRBD2,many,TRBJ2-5,TRBV30,CAWSASLAGEGTQYF,TGTGCCTGGAGTGCATCACTAGCGGGAGAAGGGACCCAGTACTTC
TRBD1,-,TRBJ1-2,TRBV30,CAWSVQGRYGYTF,TGTGCCTGGAGTGTACAGGGGAGGTATGGCTACACCTTC
-,many,TRBJ2-7,TRBV28,CASISGPTTAYEQYF,TGTGCCAGCATATCGGGGCCCACCACGGCCTACGAGCAGTACTTC
-,-,TRBJ1-1,TRBV30,CAWSVISEAFF,TGTGCCTGGAGTGTAATTTCCGAAGCTTTCTTT
-,many,TRBJ2-2,TRBV12-3/TRBV12-4,CASYPPVANTGELFF,TGTGCCAGCTATCCCCCCGTCGCGAACACCGGGGAGCTGTTTTTT
-,-,TRBJ2-4,TRBV4-1,CASSQSPSGVLQYF,TGCGCCAGCAGCCAAAGCCCCTCGGGGGTCCTTCAGTACTTC
TRBD1,few,TRBJ2-2,TRBV15,CATSTTGGHTGELFF,TGTGCCACCAGCACGACAGGGGGCCACACCGGGGAGCTGTTTTTT
TRBD2,many,TRBJ2-5,TRBV7-8,CASSGRLAGETQYF,TGTGCCAGCAGCGGACGACTAGCGGGAGAGACCCAGTACTTC
-,many,TRBJ1-1,TRBV10-3,CAISEFAEQTEAFF,TGTGCCATCAGTGAATTTGCGGAGCAGACTGAAGCTTTCTTT
-,-,TRBJ2-4,TRBV2,CASSAVNQNIQYF,TGTGCCAGCAGTGCTGTGAATCAAAACATTCAGTACTTC
-,-,TRBJ2-5,TRBV20-1,CSARGPLLETQYF,TGCAGTGCTAGAGGTCCCCTACTAGAGACCCAGTACTTC
TRBD2,many,TRBJ2-7,TRBV27,CASFRGAGATYEQYF,TGTGCCAGCTTTAGAGGGGCGGGAGCAACCTACGAGCAGTACTTC
-,few,TRBJ1-2,TRBV7-2,CASSLARENYGYTF,TGTGCCAGCAGCTTAGCCAGGGAGAACTATGGCTACACCTTC
TRBD1,many,TRBJ1-2,TRBV10-2,CASSEINRGPAGYTF,TGCGCCAGCAGTGAGATCAACAGGGGGCCAGCGGGCTACACCTTC
-,many,TRBJ2-2,TRBV5-4,CASSLWLFGRVGTGELFF,TGTGCCAGCAGCTTGTGGTTGTTCGGCAGGGTCGGCACCGGGGAGCTGTTTTTT
-,many,TRBJ2-2,TRBV2,CASSGALAYGELFF,TGTGCCAGCAGTGGAGCGCTAGCCTACGGGGAGCTGTTTTTT
-,-,TRBJ2-2,TRBV11-2,CASSLEALGGGIGELFF,TGTGCCAGCAGCTTAGAGGCACTCGGGGGCGGAATCGGGGAGCTGTTTTTT
-,many,TRBJ1-6,TRBV12-3/TRBV12-4,CASSLRRRRDSPLHF,TGTGCCAGCAGTTTAAGGCGACGGAGAGATTCACCCCTCCACTTT
-,many,TRBJ1-1,TRBV5-1,CASSLASNQNTEAFF,TGCGCCAGCAGCTTGGCATCTAACCAGAACACTGAAGCTTTCTTT
TRBD2,many,TRBJ2-5,TRBV25-1,CASSEGKRGAYQETQYF,TGTGCCAGCAGTGAGGGGAAGCGGGGGGCATACCAAGAGACCCAGTACTTC
-,many,TRBJ2-7,TRBV28,CASSFSGDPYEQYF,TGTGCCAGCAGTTTTTCGGGGGACCCCTACGAGCAGTACTTC
TRBD1,many,TRBJ2-5,TRBV7-9,CASSLGTGVETQYF,TGTGCCAGCAGCCTCGGGACAGGGGTAGAGACCCAGTACTTC
TRBD1,-,TRBJ1-2,TRBV4-1,CASSQAFGTGYGYTF,TGCGCCAGCAGCCAAGCCTTTGGGACAGGGTATGGCTACACCTTC
-,-,TRBJ2-4,TRBV30,CAWRRTAAKNIQYF,TGTGCCTGGAGAAGGACCGCCGCTAAAAACATTCAGTACTTC
-,-,TRBJ1-6,TRBV12-3/TRBV12-4,CASRPGFYNSPLHF,TGTGCCAGCAGGCCAGGTTTCTATAATTCACCCCTCCACTTT